These 27 T cell receptor beta chains came from one sample sequenced in a study of OX40 agonist ivuxolimab in advanced cancers. Method: immunoSEQ multiplex PCR; TCRdb's copy keeps in-frame clones and lacks some. The sample records approximately 70,000 clones, more than 75% being singletons. Sequences were derived from CD4+ or CD8+ T cells sorted from blood, sampled in a trial of the OX40 agonist ivuxolimab. These receptors came from an adult with an advanced solid tumor such as melanoma, head and neck, liver or kidney cancer.

This chain links TRBV15 with TRBJ2-3, with 10 bases lining up with TRBD2. The CDR3 totals 17 residues. Germline values: CDR1 LNHNV, CDR2 YYDKDF (reference sequence). The trim removed 0 bases at V and 3 bases at J, leaving 6 bases unmatched. The CDR3, as DNA: TGTGCCACCAGCAGAGATACTAGCGGGGTGTCTACAGATACGCAGTATTTT. Translation: CATSRDTSGVSTDTQYF.

The rearrangement uses TRBV7-9 and TRBJ1-5, with D perhaps matching TRBD1 (5 bases). CDR1 is SEHNR, CDR2 FQNEAQ, per germline (reference sequence). This CDR3 has 15 residues. The ends were cut back, 5 bases at V and 4 bases at J, with 15 bases in the middle. The CDR3 reads CASSDDSLVNQPQHF. In nucleotides, the CDR3 is TGTGCCAGCAGCGACGACAGCCTAGTTAATCAGCCCCAGCATTTT.

This chain connects TRBV19 to TRBJ2-7; the match to TRBD2 covers 13 bases. The CDR3 loop spans 16 amino acids. With 6 bases clipped from V and 4 bases from J, the junction kept 9 bases outside the gene matches. Germline V lookup: CDR1 LNHDA, CDR2 SQIVND (reference sequence). CDR3 protein: CASRAGTSGNRYEQYF. Written as DNA, the CDR3 is TGTGCCAGTAGGGCCGGGACTAGCGGGAATCGGTACGAGCAGTACTTC.

This clone occurred a few times. The rearrangement joins TRBV29-1 to TRBJ1-1; no definite D call. Trimming took off 4 bases at V and 5 bases at J, with 8 bases between the two ends. Germline V gives CDR1 SQVTM, CDR2 ANQGSEA. CDR3 length equals 11 residues. CDR3 protein: CSVVGRTEAFF. CDR3 DNA: TGCAGCGTTGTAGGTAGGACTGAAGCTTTCTTT. The variable domain in full, completed from reference TRBV29-1 and TRBJ1-1, reads SAVISQKPSRDICQRGTSLTIQCQVDSQVTMMFWYRQQPGQSLTLIATANQGSEATYESGFVIDKFPISRPNLTFSTLTVSNMSPEDSSIYLCSVVGRTEAFFGQGTRLTVV.

CDR3 DNA sequence: TGTGCCAGCAGCGCCGCCGGAGGGGTCTATAATTCACCCCTCCACTTT. The encoded protein is CASSAAGGVYNSPLHF. V usage is TRBV9 and J usage is TRBJ1-6; weak D call: TRBD1 (5 bases). The CDR3 covers 16 residues. Germline-derived CDR1 and CDR2 are SGDLS and YYNGEE. Between the trimmed V and J ends, which lost 3 bases and 3 bases, there was a span of 13 bases.

The chain is built from TRBV2 and TRBJ1-2; the D is unclear. Germline values: CDR1 SNHLY, CDR2 FYNNEI. The V and J ends lost 0 bases and 9 bases respectively, with 8 bases between them. The CDR3 is made up of 12 amino acids. CDR3 sequence: CASSEALVSYTF. CDR3 sequence (DNA): TGTGCCAGCAGTGAAGCGCTTGTCAGCTACACCTTC. Variable domain in full (rest from reference TRBV2 and TRBJ1-2): EPEVTQTPSHQVTQMGQEVILRCVPISNHLYFYWYRQILGQKVEFLVSFYNNEISEKSEIFDDQFSVERPDGSNFTLKIRSTKLEDSAMYFCASSEALVSYTFGSGTRLTVV.

The table lists this clone with a few counts. The genes are TRBV29-1 and TRBJ1-2; D not certain. Trimming shortened V by 6 bases and J by 7 bases, and 18 bases separated the two germline ends. Germline CDR1 is SQVTM and CDR2 is ANQGSEA. CDR3 size: 13 residues. CDR3 loop: CSVNEKGLSGYTF. As DNA, the CDR3 is TGCAGCGTGAATGAGAAGGGATTGAGTGGCTACACCTTC.

V and J are TRBV19 and TRBJ1-1, with D unresolved. Deletions cut 4 bases from V and 2 bases from J, with 8 bases between. The CDR3 spans 13 residues. The germline V gene encodes CDR1 LNHDA and CDR2 SQIVND (reference sequence). The CDR3 protein is CASSRTLNTEAFF. The CDR3 DNA reads as TGTGCCAGTAGTAGGACTCTTAACACTGAAGCTTTCTTT.

This chain joins TRBV7-2 and TRBJ1-2; perhaps TRBD1 as D (6 bases). The CDR3 covers 14 residues. Trimming cost V 5 bases and J 1 base, with 11 bases left between them. From germline, CDR1 is SGHTA and CDR2 FQGNSA. Written as DNA, the CDR3 is TGTGCCAGCAGCCTAGGACAGAATAACTATGGCTACACCTTC. Its translation: CASSLGQNNYGYTF.

The genes are TRBV4-1 and TRBJ2-7; D is unresolved. CDR1 is MGHRA, CDR2 YSYEKL, per germline. There are 14 residues in the CDR3. Trimming removed 1 base at V and 5 bases at J, with 12 bases between. The CDR3 reads CASSQVGQFDEQYF. The CDR3 bases are TGCGCCAGCAGCCAAGTCGGCCAGTTCGACGAGCAGTACTTC.

The V and J genes are TRBV2 and TRBJ1-1; TRBD1 might be the D (5 bases). CDR3 length: 14 residues. The V and J ends lost 5 bases and 0 bases respectively, with 10 bases between them. The V gene's germline CDR1 is SNHLY and CDR2 FYNNEI. The CDR3 spells CASSPGLMNTEAFF. The CDR3 region has the DNA TGTGCCAGCAGTCCGGGACTAATGAACACTGAAGCTTTCTTT.

This clone appeared a few times. The chain recombines TRBV18 with TRBJ2-3, with 12 bases matching TRBD1. After removal of 0 bases from V and 6 bases from J, the junction contained 7 bases not matched to a gene. Per the germline V gene, CDR1 is KGHSH and CDR2 is LQKENI. This CDR3 is 17 amino acids long. DNA for the CDR3: TGTGCCAGCTCACCACCCGGGACAGGGGGCTTGAGGGATACGCAGTATTTT. Translated: CASSPPGTGGLRDTQYF.

The V gene is TRBV5-5, the J gene TRBJ1-6; D remains unclear. V shed 3 bases and J shed 6 bases, with 13 bases lying between them. The CDR3 extends over 15 amino acids. Germline-derived CDR1 and CDR2 are SGHKS and YYEKEE (reference sequence). CDR3 sequence (DNA): TGTGCCAGCAGCTCCCTGGACCGGCCTAATTCACCCCTCCACTTT. It yields the protein CASSSLDRPNSPLHF.

The V gene is TRBV7-2, the J gene TRBJ2-1, with 7 positions matching TRBD2. The CDR3 loop spans 15 amino acids. CDR1 is SGHTA, CDR2 FQGNSA, per germline. The V and J ends lost 6 bases and 2 bases, in that order; junction bases with no gene match: 7. The CDR3 region has the DNA TGTGCCAGCAGATCGAAGCGGGATCCCTACAATGAGCAGTTCTTC. It codes for CASRSKRDPYNEQFF.

The rearrangement links TRBV19 to TRBJ2-1; 14 bases agree with TRBD2. V lost 3 bases, J lost 3 bases, and 4 bases stayed unmatched. CDR3 length equals 17 residues. Germline CDR1 reads LNHDA; CDR2 reads SQIVND (reference sequence). The CDR3 sequence: CASSISGLAGDYNEQFF. The CDR3, as DNA: TGTGCCAGTAGTATCTCGGGACTAGCGGGAGACTACAATGAGCAGTTCTTC.

J is TRBJ2-3 and V is TRBV9; the D is unclear. V dropped 1 base and J dropped 0 bases, with 12 bases sitting between them. The CDR3 length is 16 residues. Per germline, CDR1 SGDLS and CDR2 YYNGEE. DNA of the CDR3: TGTGCCAGCAGCGTATTTGATCGACCTAGCACAGATACGCAGTATTTT. Translation: CASSVFDRPSTDTQYF.

The V call is TRBV10-2, the J call TRBJ1-5; a possible D gene is TRBD1 (5 bases). Germline V gene lookup returns CDR1 WSHSY and CDR2 SAAADI. The CDR3 is 12 residues long. The germline V and J ends were trimmed by 7 bases and 15 bases, with 19 bases remaining between them. CDR3 sequence: CASTSSQGFMHF. The CDR3 bases are TGCGCCAGCACAAGTTCGCAGGGATTTATGCATTTT.

This chain links TRBV27 with TRBJ1-6; no firm D call. V lost 5 bases and J 3 bases, leaving 11 bases between the germline ends. The length of the CDR3 is 15 residues. The germline V gene encodes CDR1 MNHEY and CDR2 SMNVEV (reference sequence). CDR3 nucleotides: TGTGCCAGCAGTGGTGGCCAAAGCTATAATTCACCCCTCCACTTT. As protein: CASSGGQSYNSPLHF.

The V and J genes are TRBV6-1 and TRBJ2-5; D possibly uses TRBD1 or TRBD2 (5 bases each). The CDR3 consists of 13 residues. V gave up 10 bases and J gave up 0 bases, with 12 bases separating them. From germline, CDR1 is MNHNS and CDR2 SASEGT. CDR3 loop: CATGTFYQETQYF. CDR3 DNA: TGTGCCACTGGGACCTTTTACCAAGAGACCCAGTACTTC.

This sequence joins TRBV7-8 and TRBJ1-2; D remains unclear. V lost 3 bases and J lost 4, with 9 bases in between. The germline CDR1 and CDR2 sequences are SGHVS and FQNEAQ. This CDR3 spans 13 amino acids. CDR3 in amino acids: CASSLEGAYGYTF. CDR3 sequence (DNA): TGTGCCAGCAGCTTGGAGGGAGCCTATGGCTACACCTTC.

The chain uses TRBV9 and TRBJ2-7, with D uncertain. Germline CDR1 and CDR2: SGDLS and YYNGEE. The V gene lost 4 bases and the J gene lost 1 base, with 15 bases spanning the gap. This CDR3 region has 15 residues. CDR3 DNA sequence: TGTGCCAGCAGCCTTGACGGATCACATTCCTACGAGCAGTACTTC. The encoded protein is CASSLDGSHSYEQYF.

The CDR3 DNA reads TGCGCCAGCAACACCGGGGACGCCGGGGAAAAACTGTTTTTT. Amino acid sequence: CASNTGDAGEKLFF. The chain couples TRBV5-1 to TRBJ1-4; possible D gene TRBD1, 5 bases. This CDR3 region has 14 residues. V was trimmed by 6 bases and J by 8 bases, leaving 17 bases between them. The germline V gene encodes CDR1 SGHRS and CDR2 YFSETQ.

The CDR3, as DNA: TGTGCCAGCAGTTTATACGGCGGGGGGCGCGAGCAGTACTTC. It specifies CASSLYGGGREQYF. The chain recombines TRBV28 with TRBJ2-7, with 8 positions matching TRBD2. Trimming removed 1 base from V and 6 bases from J; junction bases left unmatched: 5. Germline CDR1 and CDR2: MDHEN and SYDVKM. The CDR3 totals 14 residues.

V is TRBV7-9 and J is TRBJ2-7; D possibly corresponds to TRBD2 (5 bases). In germline, CDR1 is SEHNR, CDR2 FQNEAQ (reference sequence). V was trimmed by 5 bases and J by 7 bases, leaving 12 bases between them. The CDR3 is made up of 12 amino acids. The DNA for the CDR3 is TGTGCCAGCAGCCCCGAGACGGGGGAGCAGTACTTC. This codes for CASSPETGEQYF.

The chain uses TRBV4-2 and TRBJ2-7; possible D gene TRBD2, 6 bases. Germline V gene lookup returns CDR1 LGHNA and CDR2 YNFKEQ. V was shortened by 1 base and J by 6 bases, with 10 bases between the two germline ends. The CDR3 loop spans 13 amino acids. CDR3 loop: CASSQGASVEQYF. Here the CDR3 DNA reads TGTGCCAGCAGCCAAGGGGCTAGCGTCGAGCAGTACTTC.

J is TRBJ1-1 and V is TRBV19, with D uncertain. The germline CDR1 and CDR2 sequences are LNHDA and SQIVND (reference sequence). Trimming removed 2 bases at V and 8 bases at J, with 6 bases between. CDR3 length: 11 residues. The CDR3 DNA reads TGTGCCAGTAGTATAAGGGTCGAAGCTTTCTTT. Translation gives CASSIRVEAFF.

The chain couples TRBV7-2 to TRBJ2-1, with 9 positions matching TRBD1. CDR1 is SGHTA, CDR2 FQGNSA, per germline. After removal of 0 bases from V and 6 bases from J, the junction contained 9 bases not matched to a gene. The CDR3 runs to 17 residues. This CDR3 is CASSLAVSQGAINEQFF. CDR3 coding DNA: TGTGCCAGCAGCTTAGCGGTTTCACAGGGGGCGATCAATGAGCAGTTCTTC.